This T cell receptor beta chain was sequenced during a study of T-cell memory formation after mild COVID-19. Turning to the study itself: TCR clustering was largely donor specific.

CDR1 and CDR2 from the germline V gene are SGHKS and YYEKEE (reference sequence). The CDR3 has 15 amino acids. Trimming took off 2 bases at V and 6 bases at J, with 14 bases between the two ends. General study points: Clones shrinking between day 15 and 85 showed a balanced CD4/CD8 split, and those that grew later tilted toward CD4+. Largely, contracting CD4+ clones fell within CM and EM, and contracting CD8+ clones within EMRA.

This clonotype showed up just a few times. Its target is not known. MiXCR, applied by TCRdb to the 5' RACE reads, yields one record per CDR3 protein. The sample has some 290,000 distinct CDR3 sequences; around 15% are singletons. This chain joins TRBV5-5 and TRBJ2-2; no definite D call. This sequence originates from a man aged 18-30 years who had mild COVID-19 (a few samples of this study predate the infection). Cell type and time point are not known. Sequenced input: PBMCs or a T cell subset sorted from them (not recorded which). CDR3 DNA sequence: TGTGCCAGCAGCTTCCTAACAGATTCCGCCGGGGAGCTGTTTTTT. This encodes CASSFLTDSAGELFF.